The T cell receptor (beta chain) described here comes from a study of T cells in Graves' hyperthyroidism and ophthalmopathy. RNA transcripts yielded amplified TCR beta CDR3 regions. The TCR CDR3 was amplified in a first-round RT-PCR using the HTBI primer set. TCRdb independently ran MiXCR on the multiplex PCR reads; one entry per CDR3 protein. Here the sample spans some 350,000 distinct CDR3 sequences, 19% being singletons. Patients showing uncontrolled infection, other autoimmune disease, pregnancy or lactation were ineligible. Every diagnosis used clinical symptoms, serum thyroxine and TRAb, thyroid ultrasound and orbital computed tomography. 10 ml of fresh peripheral blood supplied the PBMCs. This clonotype has just a few counts. Germline values: CDR1 LGHDT, CDR2 YNNKEL (reference sequence). The CDR3 runs to 13 residues. V was trimmed by 4 bases and J by 5 bases, leaving 11 bases between them.

This TCR derives from a woman aged 18-29 years with Graves' hyperthyroidism. The sequenced sample was blood. The chain employs TRBV3-1 and TRBJ2-5, with D unresolved. CDR3 nucleotide sequence: TGTGCCAGCAGCCCCAGCATGGGCGAGACCCAGTACTTC. This translates into CASSPSMGETQYF.